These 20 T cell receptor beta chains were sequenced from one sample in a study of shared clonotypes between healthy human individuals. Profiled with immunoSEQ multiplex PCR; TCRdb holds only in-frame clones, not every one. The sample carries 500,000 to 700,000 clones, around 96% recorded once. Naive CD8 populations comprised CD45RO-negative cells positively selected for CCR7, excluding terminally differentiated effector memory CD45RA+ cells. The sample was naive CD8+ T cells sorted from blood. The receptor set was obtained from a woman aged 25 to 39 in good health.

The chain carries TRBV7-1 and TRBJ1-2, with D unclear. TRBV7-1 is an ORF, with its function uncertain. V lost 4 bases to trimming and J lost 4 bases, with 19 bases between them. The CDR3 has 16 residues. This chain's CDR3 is CASSCSNEGKTYGYTF. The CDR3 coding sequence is TGTGCCAGCAGCTGTTCTAACGAGGGAAAGACCTATGGCTACACCTTC.

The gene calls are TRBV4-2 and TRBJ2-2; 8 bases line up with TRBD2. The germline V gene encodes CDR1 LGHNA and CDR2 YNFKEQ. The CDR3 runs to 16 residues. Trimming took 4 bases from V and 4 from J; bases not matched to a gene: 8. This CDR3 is CASSPFGREGTGELFF. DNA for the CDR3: TGTGCCAGCAGCCCTTTCGGACGGGAGGGCACCGGGGAGCTGTTTTTT.

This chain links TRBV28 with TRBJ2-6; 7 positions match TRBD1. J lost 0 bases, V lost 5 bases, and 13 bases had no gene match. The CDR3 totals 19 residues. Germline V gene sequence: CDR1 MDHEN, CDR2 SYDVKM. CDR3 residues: CASSGFGQRQGSGANVLTF. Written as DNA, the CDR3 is TGTGCCAGCAGTGGGTTTGGGCAGCGACAGGGCTCTGGGGCCAACGTCCTGACTTTC.

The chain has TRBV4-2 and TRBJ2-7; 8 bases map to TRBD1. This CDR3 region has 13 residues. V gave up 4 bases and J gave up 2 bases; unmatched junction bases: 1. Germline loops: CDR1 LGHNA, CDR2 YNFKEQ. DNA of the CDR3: TGTGCCAGCAGCCCGGGACAGGCCTACGAGCAGTACTTC. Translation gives CASSPGQAYEQYF.

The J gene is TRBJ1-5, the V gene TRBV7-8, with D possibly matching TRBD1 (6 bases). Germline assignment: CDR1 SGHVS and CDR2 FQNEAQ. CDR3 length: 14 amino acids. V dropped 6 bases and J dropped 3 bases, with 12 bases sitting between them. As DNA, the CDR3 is TGTGCCAGCAGTGGCCGGGACAACAATCAGCCCCAGCATTTT. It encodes CASSGRDNNQPQHF. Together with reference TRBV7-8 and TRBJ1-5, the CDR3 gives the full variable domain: GAGVSQSPRYKVAKRGQDVALRCDPISGHVSLFWYQQALGQGPEFLTYFQNEAQLDKSGLPSDRFFAERPEGSVSTLKIQRTQQEDSAVYLCASSGRDNNQPQHFGDGTRLSIL.

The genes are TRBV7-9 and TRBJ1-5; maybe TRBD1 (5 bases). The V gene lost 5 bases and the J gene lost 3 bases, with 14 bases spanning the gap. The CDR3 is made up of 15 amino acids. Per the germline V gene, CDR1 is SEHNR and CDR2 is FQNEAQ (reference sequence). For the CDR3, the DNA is TGTGCCAGCAGCACGGACACGGACCCCAATCAGCCCCAGCATTTT. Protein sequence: CASSTDTDPNQPQHF.

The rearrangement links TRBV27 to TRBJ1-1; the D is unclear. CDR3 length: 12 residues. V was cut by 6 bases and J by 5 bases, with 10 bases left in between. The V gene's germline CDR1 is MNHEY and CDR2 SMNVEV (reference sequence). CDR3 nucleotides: TGTGCCAGCAGGACGGGTTGGACTGAAGCTTTCTTT. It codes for CASRTGWTEAFF.

CDR3 DNA: TGTGCCAGCAGTACCGGAGGCACAGATACGCAGTATTTT. Its protein is CASSTGGTDTQYF. The genes are TRBV6-6 and TRBJ2-3; D ambiguous. The V end was cut by 5 bases, the J end by 1 base, with 7 bases between. CDR1 is MNHNY, CDR2 SVGAGI, per germline (reference sequence). The CDR3 contains 13 residues.

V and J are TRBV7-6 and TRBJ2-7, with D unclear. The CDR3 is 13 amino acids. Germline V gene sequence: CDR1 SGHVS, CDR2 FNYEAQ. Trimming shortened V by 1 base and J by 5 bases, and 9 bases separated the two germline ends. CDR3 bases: TGTGCCAGCAGCTTAGGGCTATATAACGAGCAGTACTTC. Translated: CASSLGLYNEQYF.

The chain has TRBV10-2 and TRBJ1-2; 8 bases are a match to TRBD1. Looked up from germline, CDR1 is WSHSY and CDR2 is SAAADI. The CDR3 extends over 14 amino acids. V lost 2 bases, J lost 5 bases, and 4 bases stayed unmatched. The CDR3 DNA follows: TGCGCCAGCAGTGAGCCGGACAGGGTATATGGCTACACCTTC. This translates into CASSEPDRVYGYTF.

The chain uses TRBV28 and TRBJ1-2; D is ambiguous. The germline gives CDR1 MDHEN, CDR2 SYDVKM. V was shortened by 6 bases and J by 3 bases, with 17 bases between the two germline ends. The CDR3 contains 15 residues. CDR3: CASSRTQHSYYGYTF. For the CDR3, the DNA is TGTGCCAGCAGCCGAACCCAACATTCCTACTATGGCTACACCTTC.

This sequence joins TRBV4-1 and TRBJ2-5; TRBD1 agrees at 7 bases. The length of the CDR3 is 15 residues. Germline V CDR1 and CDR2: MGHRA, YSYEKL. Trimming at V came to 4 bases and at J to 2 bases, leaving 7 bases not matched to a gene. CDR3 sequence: CASSLRTGLQETQYF. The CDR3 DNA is TGCGCCAGCAGCCTTAGGACAGGATTGCAAGAGACCCAGTACTTC.

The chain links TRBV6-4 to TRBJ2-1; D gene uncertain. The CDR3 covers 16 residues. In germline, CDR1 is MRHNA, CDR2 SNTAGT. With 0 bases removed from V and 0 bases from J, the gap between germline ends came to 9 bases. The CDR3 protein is CASSDSLFSSYNEQFF. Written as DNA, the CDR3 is TGTGCCAGCAGTGACTCGCTATTCAGCTCCTACAATGAGCAGTTCTTC.

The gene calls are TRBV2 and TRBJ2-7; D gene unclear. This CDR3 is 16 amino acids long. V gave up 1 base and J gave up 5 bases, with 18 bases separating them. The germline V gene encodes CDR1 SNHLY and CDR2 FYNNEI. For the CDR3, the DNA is TGTGCCAGCAGTGAAGGTAGGACCAAAAGGGTCCACGAGCAGTACTTC. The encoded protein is CASSEGRTKRVHEQYF.

DNA for the CDR3: TGTGCCACTCGGACAGGGTTCCGAATGGGCCCCTACGAGCAGTACTTC. It is translated as CATRTGFRMGPYEQYF. V usage is TRBV15 and J usage is TRBJ2-7; 8 nucleotides match TRBD1. The CDR3 loop spans 16 amino acids. Germline CDR1 reads LNHNV; CDR2 reads YYDKDF (reference sequence). Unmatched junction bases numbered 15, after V lost 9 bases and J lost 2 bases.

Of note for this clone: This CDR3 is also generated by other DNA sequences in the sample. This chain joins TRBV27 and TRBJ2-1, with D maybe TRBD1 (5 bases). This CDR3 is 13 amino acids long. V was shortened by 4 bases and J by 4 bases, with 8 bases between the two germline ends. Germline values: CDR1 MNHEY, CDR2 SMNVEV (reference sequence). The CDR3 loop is CASSSGHYNEQFF. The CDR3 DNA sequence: TGTGCCAGCAGTTCCGGACATTACAATGAGCAGTTCTTC.

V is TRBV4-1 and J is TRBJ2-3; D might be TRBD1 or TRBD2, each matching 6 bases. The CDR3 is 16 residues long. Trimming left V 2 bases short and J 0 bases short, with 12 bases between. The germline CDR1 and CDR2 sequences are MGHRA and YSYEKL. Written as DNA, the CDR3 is TGCGCCAGCAGCCAAAAGGGGGGACCAAGCACAGATACGCAGTATTTT. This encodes CASSQKGGPSTDTQYF.

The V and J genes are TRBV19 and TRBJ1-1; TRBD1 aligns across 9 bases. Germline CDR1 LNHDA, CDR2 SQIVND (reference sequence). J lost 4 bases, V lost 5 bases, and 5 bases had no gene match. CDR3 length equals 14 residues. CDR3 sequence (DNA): TGTGCCAGTAGTGGGGGACAGGGTGGCACTGAAGCTTTCTTT. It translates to CASSGGQGGTEAFF.

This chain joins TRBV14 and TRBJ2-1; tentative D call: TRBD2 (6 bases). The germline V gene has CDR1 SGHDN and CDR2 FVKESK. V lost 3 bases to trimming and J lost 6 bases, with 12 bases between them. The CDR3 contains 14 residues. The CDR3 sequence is CASSQTGTRNEQFF. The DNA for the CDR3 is TGTGCCAGCAGCCAGACCGGGACTCGCAATGAGCAGTTCTTC.

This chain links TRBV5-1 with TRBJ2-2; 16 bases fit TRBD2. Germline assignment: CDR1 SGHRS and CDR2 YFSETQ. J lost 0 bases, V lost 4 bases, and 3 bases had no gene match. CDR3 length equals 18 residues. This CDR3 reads CASSPGTSGRANTGELFF. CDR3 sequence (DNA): TGCGCCAGCAGCCCAGGGACTAGCGGGAGGGCGAACACCGGGGAGCTGTTTTTT. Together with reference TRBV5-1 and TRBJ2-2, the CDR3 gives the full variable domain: KAGVTQTPRYLIKTRGQQVTLSCSPISGHRSVSWYQQTPGQGLQFLFEYFSETQRNKGNFPGRFSGRQFSNSRSEMNVSTLELGDSALYLCASSPGTSGRANTGELFFGEGSRLTVL.